The present TCR beta chain was sequenced within a study of T cell responses to AZD1222 COVID-19 vaccine. The repertoire was sequenced with immunoSEQ multiplex PCR; TCRdb's copy has only in-frame clones and lacks some. There are 150,000 or so clones in the sample; about 89% occur only once, and approximately 1.3% lies in the top ten. The sequencing here drew on peripheral blood, taken 28 days after the second AZD1222 dose. The sequence was collected from an adult who received the AZD1222 COVID-19 vaccine.

In DNA form, the CDR3 reads TGTGCCAGCAGCTGTCATATGGAGCAGTACTTC. Translation gives CASSCHMEQYF. The chain has TRBV21-1 and TRBJ2-7. TRBV21-1 is annotated as a pseudogene. The CDR3 spans 11 residues.